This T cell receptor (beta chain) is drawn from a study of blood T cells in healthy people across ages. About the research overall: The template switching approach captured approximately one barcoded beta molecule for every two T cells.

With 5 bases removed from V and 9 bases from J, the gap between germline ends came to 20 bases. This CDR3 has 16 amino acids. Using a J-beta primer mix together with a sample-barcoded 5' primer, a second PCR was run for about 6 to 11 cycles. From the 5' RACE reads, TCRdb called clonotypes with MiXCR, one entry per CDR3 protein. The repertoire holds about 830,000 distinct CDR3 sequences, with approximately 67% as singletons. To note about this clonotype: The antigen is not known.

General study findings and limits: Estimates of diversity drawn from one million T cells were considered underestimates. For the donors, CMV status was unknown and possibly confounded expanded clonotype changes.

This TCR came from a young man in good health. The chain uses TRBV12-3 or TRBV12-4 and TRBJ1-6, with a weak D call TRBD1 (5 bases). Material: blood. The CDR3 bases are TGTGCCAGCAGTCTAGAGAGGGACCTATCTAGTTCACCCCTCCACTTT. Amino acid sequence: CASSLERDLSSSPLHF.